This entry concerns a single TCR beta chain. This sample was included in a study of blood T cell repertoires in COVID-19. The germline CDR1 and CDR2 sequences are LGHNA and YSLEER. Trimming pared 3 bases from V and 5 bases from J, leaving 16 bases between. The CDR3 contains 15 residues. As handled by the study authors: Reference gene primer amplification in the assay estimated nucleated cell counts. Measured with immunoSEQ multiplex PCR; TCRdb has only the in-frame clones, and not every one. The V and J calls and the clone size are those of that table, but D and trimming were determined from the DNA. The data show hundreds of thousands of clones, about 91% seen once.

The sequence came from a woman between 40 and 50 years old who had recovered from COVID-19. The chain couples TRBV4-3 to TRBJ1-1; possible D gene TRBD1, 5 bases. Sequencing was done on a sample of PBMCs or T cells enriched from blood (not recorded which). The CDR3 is CASSQMRGSWTEAFF. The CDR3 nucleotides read TGCGCCAGCAGCCAGATGCGGGGCTCGTGGACTGAAGCTTTCTTT.